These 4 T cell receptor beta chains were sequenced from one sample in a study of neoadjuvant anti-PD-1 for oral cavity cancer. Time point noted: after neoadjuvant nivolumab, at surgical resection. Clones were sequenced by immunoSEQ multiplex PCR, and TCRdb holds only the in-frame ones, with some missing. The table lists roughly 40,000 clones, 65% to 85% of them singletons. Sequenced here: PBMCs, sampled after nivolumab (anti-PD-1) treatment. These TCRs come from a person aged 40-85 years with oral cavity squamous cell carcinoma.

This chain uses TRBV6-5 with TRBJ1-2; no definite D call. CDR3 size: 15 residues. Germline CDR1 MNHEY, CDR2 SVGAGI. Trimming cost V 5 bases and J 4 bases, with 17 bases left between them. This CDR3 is CASSPLRQAPYGYTF. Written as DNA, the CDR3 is TGTGCCAGCAGTCCCCTTCGGCAGGCGCCCTATGGCTACACCTTC.

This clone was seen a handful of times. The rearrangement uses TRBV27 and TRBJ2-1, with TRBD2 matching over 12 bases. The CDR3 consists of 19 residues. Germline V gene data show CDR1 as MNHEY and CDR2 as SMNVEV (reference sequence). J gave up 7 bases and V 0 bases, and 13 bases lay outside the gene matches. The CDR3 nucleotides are TGTGCCAGCAGTTTATCGAGAACTAGCGGGAGGATGGTGGATAATGAGCAGTTCTTC. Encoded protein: CASSLSRTSGRMVDNEQFF.

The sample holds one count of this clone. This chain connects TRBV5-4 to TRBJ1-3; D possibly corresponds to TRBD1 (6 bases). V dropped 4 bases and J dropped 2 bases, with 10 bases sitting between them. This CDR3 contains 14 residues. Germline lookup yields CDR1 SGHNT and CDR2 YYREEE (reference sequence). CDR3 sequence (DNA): TGTGCCAGCAGCCTAACAGGGACTGGAAACACCATATATTTT. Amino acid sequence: CASSLTGTGNTIYF.

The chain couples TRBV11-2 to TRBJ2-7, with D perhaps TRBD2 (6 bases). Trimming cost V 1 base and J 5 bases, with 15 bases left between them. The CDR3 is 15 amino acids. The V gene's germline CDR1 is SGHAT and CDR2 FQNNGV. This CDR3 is CASSLVTGEINEQYF. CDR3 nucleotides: TGTGCCAGCAGCTTAGTTACGGGGGAGATCAACGAGCAGTACTTC.